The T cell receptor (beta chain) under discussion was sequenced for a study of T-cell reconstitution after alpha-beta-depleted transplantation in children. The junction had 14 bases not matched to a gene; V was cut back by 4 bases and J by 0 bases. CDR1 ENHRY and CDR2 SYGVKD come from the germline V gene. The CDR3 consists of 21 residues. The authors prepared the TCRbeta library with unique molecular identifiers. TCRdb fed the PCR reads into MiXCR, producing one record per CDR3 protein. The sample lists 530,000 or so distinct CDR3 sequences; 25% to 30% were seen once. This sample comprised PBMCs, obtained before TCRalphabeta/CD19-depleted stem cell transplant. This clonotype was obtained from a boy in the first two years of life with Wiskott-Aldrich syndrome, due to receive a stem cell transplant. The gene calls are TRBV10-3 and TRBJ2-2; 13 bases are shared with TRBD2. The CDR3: CAISGTVAFGTSGTNTGELFF. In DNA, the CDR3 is TGTGCCATCAGTGGTACAGTCGCGTTCGGGACTAGCGGGACGAACACCGGGGAGCTGTTTTTT.